This T cell receptor beta chain is from a study of post-analysis software for immune sequencing data (dated by TCRdb to between 2015 and 2017). Study-wide context: The recorded disease courses included relapsing-remitting, secondary progressive and progressive-relapsing multiple sclerosis, and some patients had no subtype annotation. A subset of samples was prepared in parallel using single-end sample barcoding, then pooled and co-amplified after Illumina adapter ligation. The patient repertoires were set against roughly eleven previously published healthy control repertoires from donors whose ages ranged from roughly 6 to 27 years.

The receptor library was made with PCR. Sequenced using an Illumina HiSeq 2500. To reduce PCR and sequencing biases, unique molecular identifiers were incorporated into the TCR beta cDNA libraries. Every 1 to 10 million input T cells yielded approximately 500,000 cDNA molecules, meaning each molecule approximated one T cell. The patient libraries were prepared and sequenced with the same protocol used for the earlier healthy control dataset. Samples belonging to the same batch were prepared together, multiplexed and sequenced on a shared HiSeq lane. On the authors' methods: MIGEC handled the raw barcoded reads, throwing out single-read molecular identifier groups before consensus assembly and CDR3 extraction. VDJtools was used for post-analysis of the clonotype tables, and diversity was normalized by down-sampling every dataset to the size of the smallest sample. Repertoire overlap clustering matched CDR3 amino acid but not nucleotide sequences to correct batch-related cross-sample contamination. The raw public reads went through TCRdb reprocessing: fastp at Q25, MiXCR clone calling, in-frame beta chains kept. Duplicate CDR3 protein sequences are folded into a single record with the most common DNA and genes. V and J calls and clone size were set by TCRdb, not the authors. In this sample the table shows about 180,000 distinct CDR3 sequences, approximately 28% of which occur a single time. The ten largest clones add up to about 1.6% of the sample.

As to this clonotype: The antigen this receptor binds is unknown. Base qualities are not recorded, but no much larger clone differs from it by a single base.

The CDR3 contains 13 residues, cysteine and phenylalanine counted. The sequence is cut down to CDR3 DNA, 39 bases in frame from base 1. CDR1 and CDR2 (DFQATT, SNEGSKA) derive from the germline V gene (reference sequence). Germline trimming: 0 bases from V, 7 bases from J; junction bases outside gene matches: 3. TCR beta repertoires were profiled from peripheral blood of roughly twelve young patients with multiple sclerosis to demonstrate the VDJtools post-analysis software. The patients with multiple sclerosis were children and adolescents between 6 and 15 years of age. Study-wide findings and limitations: Significantly higher frequencies in patients than in controls were found for five TRBV segments, including TRBV5-6, TRBV5-1 and TRBV20-1. The control group was slightly older than the multiple sclerosis patient group. Multiple sclerosis patients had significantly lower normalized Chao1 diversity than controls, a result that suggests substantial peripheral T-cell clonal expansion. Direct clustering with F measure revealed strong co-clustering of samples prepared in the same batch, which led to a batch-effect correction.

The chain employs TRBV20-1 and TRBJ1-2; 9 central nucleotides agree with TRBD1. The sequencing input was blood. The sequence was collected from a girl aged 5-17 years with multiple sclerosis. This receptor has the CDR3 CSAREGTGSGYTF. In nucleotide form, the sequence is TGCAGTGCTAGAGAAGGGACAGGGTCTGGCTACACCTTC.